This T cell receptor beta chain is from a study of glioma-infiltrating T cells. Amplification of TCR alpha and beta CDR3 regions from RNA used iRepertoire nested multiplex PCR. Tissue mRNA or PBMC total RNA, roughly 90-450 ng, went into one-step reverse transcription and amplification. TCRdb independently ran MiXCR on the multiplex PCR reads; one entry per CDR3 protein. The top ten hold 26% of the sample, which has about 4,000 distinct CDR3 sequences, roughly 30% seen once. As concerns this clonotype: Its cognate antigen is unknown.

The V gene lost 3 bases and the J gene lost 0 bases, with 12 bases spanning the gap. The CDR3 consists of 17 residues. Per the germline V gene, CDR1 is LNHDA and CDR2 is SQIVND (reference sequence). Study conclusions and caveats: Tissue-blood divergence was below expectation in non-neoplastic patients, above in gliomas. Tissue and blood shared very few CDR3 sequences.

The receptor's source is a human donor with low-grade glioma or glioblastoma, undergoing nonglioma brain surgery, or in good health (not recorded which). This chain uses TRBV19 with TRBJ2-6; TRBD1 or TRBD2 may be the D gene (6 bases each). The sequencing sample was made of glioma tissue, nonneoplastic brain tissue, or PBMCs (not recorded which). The CDR3 DNA reads TGTGCCAGTAGTATGTGGGGGGCTCCCTCTGGGGCCAACGTCCTGACTTTC. This translates into CASSMWGAPSGANVLTF.